The clone carrying this T cell receptor beta chain has at least ten counts. These data are taken from a study of T cells of healthy individuals. V was pared by 3 bases and J by 0 bases, with 6 bases of the junction left unmatched. Germline-derived CDR1 and CDR2 are DFQATT and SNEGSKA (reference sequence). The CDR3 has 15 amino acids. TCRdb processed the 5' RACE reads anew with MiXCR; each CDR3 protein has one entry. The sample yields tens of thousands of distinct CDR3 sequences, about 16% seen once. The V gene is TRBV20-1, the J gene TRBJ2-3; TRBD1 aligns across 7 bases. The receptor was derived from a human donor in good health. The CDR3 DNA follows: TGCAGTGCTAGCCGACAGGGAACTAGCACAGATACGCAGTATTTT. Protein: CSASRQGTSTDTQYF.